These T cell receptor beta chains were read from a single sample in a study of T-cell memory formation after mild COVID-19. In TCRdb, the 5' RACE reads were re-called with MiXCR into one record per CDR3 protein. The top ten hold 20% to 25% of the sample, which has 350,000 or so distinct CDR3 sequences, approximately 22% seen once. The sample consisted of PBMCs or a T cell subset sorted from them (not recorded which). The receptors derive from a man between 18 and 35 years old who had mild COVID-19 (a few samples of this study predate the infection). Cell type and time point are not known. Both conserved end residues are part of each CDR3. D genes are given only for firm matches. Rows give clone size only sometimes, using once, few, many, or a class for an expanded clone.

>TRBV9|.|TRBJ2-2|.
TGTGCCAGCAGAAGACGACTTGGCACCGGGGAGCTGTTTTTT
CASRRRLGTGELFF
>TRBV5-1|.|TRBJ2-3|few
TGCGCCAGCAGCTTTCGACCACCAGATAGCACAGATACGCAGTATTTT
CASSFRPPDSTDTQYF
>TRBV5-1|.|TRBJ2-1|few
TGCGCCAGCAGAATAGCGGTGGGGACCTACAATGAGCAGTTCTTC
CASRIAVGTYNEQFF
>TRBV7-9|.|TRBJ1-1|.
TGTGCCAGCAGCATACAGGGTAATGGTGCTGAAGCTTTCTTT
CASSIQGNGAEAFF
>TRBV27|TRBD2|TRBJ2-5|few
TGTGCCAGCACTGGGACTAGTGAAGACCAAGAGACCCAGTACTTC
CASTGTSEDQETQYF
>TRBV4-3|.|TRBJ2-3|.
TGCGCCAGCAGCCAAGTTCAAGATAGGGATACGCAGTATTTT
CASSQVQDRDTQYF
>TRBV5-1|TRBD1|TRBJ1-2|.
TGCGCCAGCAGCACCGGACAGGGGGTTGCATATGGCTACACCTTC
CASSTGQGVAYGYTF
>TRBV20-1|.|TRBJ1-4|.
TGCAGTGGGCAGGCATCAACTAATGAAAAACTGTTTTTT
CSGQASTNEKLFF
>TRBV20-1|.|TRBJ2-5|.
TGCAGTGCTCCACGGGGGAGCCAAGAGACCCAGTACTTC
CSAPRGSQETQYF
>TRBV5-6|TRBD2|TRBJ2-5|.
TGTGCCAGCACCGTAACTAGCGGGGGACAAGAGACCCAGTACTTC
CASTVTSGGQETQYF
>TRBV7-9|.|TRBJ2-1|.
TGTGCCAGCAGCGCAATTAATGAGCAGTTCTTC
CASSAINEQFF
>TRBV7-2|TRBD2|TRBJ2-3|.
TGTGCCAATGAGGGCGGGGGTACAGATACGCAGTATTTT
CANEGGGTDTQYF
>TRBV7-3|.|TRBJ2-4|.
TGTGCCAGCAGCTTAAACGCGGCAGAAGGGCCCCTAAACATTCAGTACTTC
CASSLNAAEGPLNIQYF
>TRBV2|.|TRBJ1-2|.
TGTGCCAGCAGTGAGGCAGATAGCTATGGCTACACCTTC
CASSEADSYGYTF
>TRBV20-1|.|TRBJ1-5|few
TGCAGTGCTAGAGATCGTCTTGGAGGATGGAGGGGTCAGCCCCAGCATTTT
CSARDRLGGWRGQPQHF
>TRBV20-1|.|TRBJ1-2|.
TGCAGTGCTAGAGATCCTGGGAATGGCTACACCTTC
CSARDPGNGYTF
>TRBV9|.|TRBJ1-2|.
TGTGCCAGCAGCGCCGACAATAACTATGGCTACACCTTC
CASSADNNYGYTF
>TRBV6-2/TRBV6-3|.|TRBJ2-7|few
TGTGCCAGCAGTTACTCCGAGACCCGGAGGCTCTACGAGCAGTACTTC
CASSYSETRRLYEQYF